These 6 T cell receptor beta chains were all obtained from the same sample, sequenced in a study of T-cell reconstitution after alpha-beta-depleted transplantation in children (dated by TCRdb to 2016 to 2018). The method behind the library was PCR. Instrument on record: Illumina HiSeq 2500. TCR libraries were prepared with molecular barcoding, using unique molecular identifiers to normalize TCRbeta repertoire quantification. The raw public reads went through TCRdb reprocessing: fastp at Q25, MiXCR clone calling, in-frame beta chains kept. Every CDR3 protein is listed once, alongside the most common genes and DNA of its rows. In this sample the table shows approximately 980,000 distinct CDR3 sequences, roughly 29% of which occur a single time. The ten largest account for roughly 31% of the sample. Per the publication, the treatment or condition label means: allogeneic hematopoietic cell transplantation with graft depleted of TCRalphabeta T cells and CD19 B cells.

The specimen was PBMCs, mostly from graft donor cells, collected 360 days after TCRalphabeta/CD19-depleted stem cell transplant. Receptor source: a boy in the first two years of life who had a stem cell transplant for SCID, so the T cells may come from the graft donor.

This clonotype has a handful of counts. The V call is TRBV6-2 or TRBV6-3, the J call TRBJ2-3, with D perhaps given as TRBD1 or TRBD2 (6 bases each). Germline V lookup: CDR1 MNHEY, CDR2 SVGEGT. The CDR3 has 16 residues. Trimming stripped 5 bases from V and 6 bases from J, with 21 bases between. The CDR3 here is CASSTYGTPGGDTQYF. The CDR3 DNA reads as TGTGCCAGCAGTACATACGGGACTCCTGGGGGCGATACGCAGTATTTT.

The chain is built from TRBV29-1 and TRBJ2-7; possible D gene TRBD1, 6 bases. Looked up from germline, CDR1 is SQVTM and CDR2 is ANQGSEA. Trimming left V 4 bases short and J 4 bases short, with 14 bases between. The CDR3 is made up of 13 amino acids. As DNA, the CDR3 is TGCAGCGTTGTTGGTGACAGGTCGTACGAGCAGTACTTC. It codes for CSVVGDRSYEQYF.

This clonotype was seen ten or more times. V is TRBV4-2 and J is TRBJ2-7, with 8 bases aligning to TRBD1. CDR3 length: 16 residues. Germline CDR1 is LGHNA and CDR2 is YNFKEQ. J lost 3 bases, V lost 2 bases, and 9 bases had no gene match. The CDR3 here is CASSQNAGTGGYEQYF. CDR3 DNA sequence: TGTGCCAGCAGCCAAAACGCCGGGACAGGAGGCTACGAGCAGTACTTC.

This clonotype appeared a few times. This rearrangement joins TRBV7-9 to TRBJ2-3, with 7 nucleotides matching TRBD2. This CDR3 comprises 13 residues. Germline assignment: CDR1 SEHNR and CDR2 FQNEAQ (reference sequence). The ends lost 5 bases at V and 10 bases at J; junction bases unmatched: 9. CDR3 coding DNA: TGTGCCAGCAGCGGGCCAACTAGCGAGGCGCAGTATTTT. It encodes CASSGPTSEAQYF.

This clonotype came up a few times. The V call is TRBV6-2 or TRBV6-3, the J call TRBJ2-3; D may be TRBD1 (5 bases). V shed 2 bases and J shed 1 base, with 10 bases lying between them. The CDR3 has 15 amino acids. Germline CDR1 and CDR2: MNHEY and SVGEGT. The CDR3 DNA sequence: TGTGCCAGCAGTTACCTTGGGGCCCGCACAGATACGCAGTATTTT. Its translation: CASSYLGARTDTQYF.

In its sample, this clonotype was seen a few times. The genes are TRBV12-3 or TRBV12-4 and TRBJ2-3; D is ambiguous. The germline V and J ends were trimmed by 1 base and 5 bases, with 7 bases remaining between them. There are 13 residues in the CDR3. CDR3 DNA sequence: TGTGCCAGCAGTTTAGGTTCTAGAGATACGCAGTATTTT. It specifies CASSLGSRDTQYF.